Shown below are 21 T cell receptor beta chains from a single sample sequenced in a study of human T cells and chemical hapten exposure. Stated time point: pre-sensitization, week 0. Documented treatment: therapeutic diphenylcyclopropenone sensitization with weekly scalp DPC. TCRdb recomputed calls from the RACE reads with MiXCR, one row per CDR3 protein. The table has roughly 260,000 distinct CDR3 sequences, 7.5% to 9% seen once; the top ten hold 2% to 3%. The sample in question was whole blood, obtained in connection with sensitization to the hapten diphenylcyclopropenone (DPC). These receptors all come from a woman in her forties with alopecia areata. Some clones in this sample may be carry-over from other donors' samples.

This clonotype turned up a few times. The chain links TRBV29-1 to TRBJ2-3; 13 nucleotides align to TRBD2. V lost 5 bases, J lost 5 bases, and 10 bases stayed unmatched. The CDR3 covers 16 residues. The germline V gene has CDR1 SQVTM and CDR2 ANQGSEA. The CDR3 DNA reads as TGCAGCGTTAACCGGCCGAGACTAGCGGGAGGAGATACGCAGTATTTT. Protein product: CSVNRPRLAGGDTQYF.

This clonotype has only a few counts. The J gene is TRBJ2-1, the V gene TRBV6-1; 9 bases line up with TRBD2. With 6 bases clipped from V and 7 bases from J, the junction kept 13 bases outside the gene matches. The CDR3 loop spans 16 amino acids. The germline CDR1 and CDR2 sequences are MNHNS and SASEGT. In DNA, the CDR3 is TGTGCCAGCAGCCTGAACGCGGGAGGGCCCGGGAATGAGCAGTTCTTC. Translating gives CASSLNAGGPGNEQFF.

This clonotype was picked up a small number of times. The rearrangement joins TRBV20-1 to TRBJ1-6; a possible D gene is TRBD1 (5 bases). V was trimmed by 6 bases and J by 6 bases, leaving 15 bases between them. Germline CDR1 is DFQATT and CDR2 is SNEGSKA (reference sequence). This CDR3 is built from 14 residues. Here the CDR3 DNA reads TGCAGTGCCCAACGGGACCGCCCTAATTCACCCCTCCACTTT. It is translated as CSAQRDRPNSPLHF.

The V and J genes are TRBV4-1 and TRBJ1-6; D gene unclear. V was cut by 4 bases and J by 9 bases, with 16 bases left in between. In germline, CDR1 is MGHRA, CDR2 YSYEKL. CDR3 size: 15 residues. The CDR3 loop is CASSRNLVGISPLHF. As DNA, the CDR3 is TGCGCCAGCAGCCGGAATCTTGTCGGGATTTCACCCCTCCACTTT.

This clonotype was recorded at least ten times. The gene calls are TRBV6-2 or TRBV6-3 and TRBJ2-2; D may be TRBD2 (5 bases). This CDR3 comprises 16 residues. Germline CDR1 reads MNHEY; CDR2 reads SVGEGT. Trimming took 5 bases from V and 0 from J, leaving 13 bases between them. CDR3 residues: CASSPLFGANTGELFF. The CDR3 DNA is TGTGCCAGCAGTCCCCTTTTCGGGGCGAACACCGGGGAGCTGTTTTTT.

This clonotype has more than one count but fewer than ten. CDR3 nucleotide sequence: TGCGCCAGCAGCTTGGCTGCAACAGGGGTGGGCTACACCTTC. Encoded protein: CASSLAATGVGYTF. The J gene is TRBJ1-2, the V gene TRBV5-1; TRBD1 matches at 7 bases. Looked up from germline, CDR1 is SGHRS and CDR2 is YFSETQ. J lost 8 bases, V lost 0 bases, and 7 bases had no gene match. The CDR3 totals 14 residues.

The chain couples TRBV5-1 to TRBJ1-2, with TRBD1 identical over 8 bases. Germline trimming cut 1 base from V and 0 bases from J; bases unmatched to any gene: 8. CDR3 size: 17 residues. Germline CDR1 and CDR2: SGHRS and YFSETQ. This chain's CDR3 is CASSLQPTGVTNYGYTF. As DNA, the CDR3 is TGCGCCAGCAGCTTGCAGCCGACAGGGGTAACTAACTATGGCTACACCTTC.

Concerning this clonotype itself: This could be a read error, since a much larger clone is one nucleotide away. This sequence joins TRBV6-2 or TRBV6-3 and TRBJ1-2, with D uncertain. V lost 4 bases and J 7 bases, leaving 10 bases between the germline ends. CDR1 is MNHEY and CDR2 is SVGEGT in the germline V gene. The CDR3 has 12 amino acids. The CDR3 protein is CASSLSYGGYTF. The CDR3 DNA sequence: TGTGCCAGCAGTTTATCTTACGGTGGCTACACCTTC.

This clonotype came up many times. The chain combines TRBV4-3 with TRBJ1-6; D is perhaps TRBD1 (6 bases). Between the trimmed V and J ends, which lost 4 bases and 3 bases, there was a span of 16 bases. In germline, CDR1 is LGHNA, CDR2 YSLEER. The CDR3 is 17 amino acids. Here the CDR3 DNA reads TGCGCCAGCAGCCCTTCGCCTTACAGGGACTATAATTCACCCCTCCACTTT. Amino acids: CASSPSPYRDYNSPLHF.

This clonotype was recorded a few times. The genes are TRBV24-1 and TRBJ2-2, with D perhaps assigned TRBD1 or TRBD2 (5 bases each). V dropped 2 bases and J dropped 3 bases, with 12 bases sitting between them. This CDR3 comprises 16 residues. Germline CDR1 reads KGHDR; CDR2 reads SFDVKD. The CDR3 coding sequence is TGTGCCACCAGTGATTCCTACCAGGGAGACACCGGGGAGCTGTTTTTT. Translation: CATSDSYQGDTGELFF.

There are a few counts of this clonotype. V gene TRBV21-1 combines with J gene TRBJ2-2. TRBV21-1 counts as a pseudogene. The CDR3 extends over 15 amino acids. The CDR3 loop reads CASRTGSMWTGELFF. The CDR3 coding sequence is TGTGCCAGCAGAACGGGGTCAATGTGGACCGGGGAGCTGTTTTTT.

This clonotype was seen a few times. The rearrangement uses TRBV6-6 and TRBJ1-3, with 7 bases lining up with TRBD1. Per germline, CDR1 MNHNY and CDR2 SVGAGI (reference sequence). V dropped 6 bases and J dropped 0; count of bases not matched to a gene: 5. This CDR3 has 15 amino acids. In DNA form, the CDR3 reads TGTGCCAGCAGCATCGACAGGGTCTCTGGAAACACCATATATTTT. It translates to CASSIDRVSGNTIYF.

This clonotype came up a few times. V gene TRBV7-3 combines with J gene TRBJ2-5; weak D call: TRBD1 (6 bases). Germline V gives CDR1 SGHTA, CDR2 FQGTGA. Trimming cost V 2 bases and J 2 bases, with 12 bases left between them. This CDR3 has 15 residues. In nucleotides, the CDR3 is TGTGCCAGCAGCTTACTGGGACACATTCAAGAGACCCAGTACTTC. Translation: CASSLLGHIQETQYF. Based on the CDR3 plus reference TRBV7-3 and TRBJ2-5, the full variable domain is GAGVSQTPSNKVTEKGKYVELRCDPISGHTALYWYRQSLGQGPEFLIYFQGTGAADDSGLPNDRFFAVRPEGSVSTLKIQRTERGDSAVYLCASSLLGHIQETQYFGPGTRLLVL.

There are a few counts of this clonotype. The rearrangement uses TRBV6-6 and TRBJ2-5; D unresolved. V gave up 5 bases and J gave up 4 bases, with 17 bases separating them. The V gene's germline CDR1 is MNHNY and CDR2 SVGAGI (reference sequence). This CDR3 spans 15 amino acids. CDR3 nucleotide sequence: TGTGCCAGCAGTCTGCCCCTTGGTGGTGGAGAGACCCAGTACTTC. It yields the protein CASSLPLGGGETQYF.

This clonotype was seen ten or more times. The chain couples TRBV20-1 to TRBJ2-5; 12 nucleotides agree with TRBD2. Germline V gene data show CDR1 as DFQATT and CDR2 as SNEGSKA (reference sequence). This CDR3 has 16 amino acids. V was clipped by 4 bases and J by 1 base; unmatched bases: 7. For the CDR3, the DNA is TGCAGTGCTAAGTCTACTAGCGGGAGGCCCCAAGAGACCCAGTACTTC. This codes for CSAKSTSGRPQETQYF.

V usage is TRBV6-2 or TRBV6-3 and J usage is TRBJ2-1, with 7 bases aligning to TRBD2. The CDR3 is 17 residues long. V gave up 5 bases and J gave up 4 bases; unmatched junction bases: 14. Germline V gives CDR1 MNHEY, CDR2 SVGEGT. This CDR3 is CASSLFTSGGQYNEQFF. The CDR3 DNA follows: TGTGCCAGCAGTCTCTTTACTTCGGGAGGCCAGTACAATGAGCAGTTCTTC.

The chain's CDR3 is CASRSDTSGANVLTF. As DNA, the CDR3 is TGTGCCAGCAGAAGCGACACCTCTGGGGCCAACGTCCTGACTTTC. The chain has TRBV6-2 or TRBV6-3 and TRBJ2-6; no firm D call. The germline V and J ends were trimmed by 6 bases and 0 bases, with 9 bases remaining between them. Germline CDR1 MNHEY, CDR2 SVGEGT. The CDR3 has 15 residues.

The V gene is TRBV4-3, the J gene TRBJ2-4; 10 bases agree with TRBD1. Per the germline V gene, CDR1 is LGHNA and CDR2 is YSLEER. The CDR3 is 17 residues long. V lost 0 bases and J lost 11; bases outside the gene matches: 13. The CDR3 loop is CASSQEATGGHRGVQYF. The CDR3 DNA follows: TGCGCCAGCAGCCAAGAGGCGACAGGGGGCCACAGGGGGGTTCAGTACTTC.

This clonotype was seen only a few times. The CDR3 DNA reads as TGCGCCAGCAGCCAAGACCTCCATCCGGGACTAGCGGGAGTGTTCTTC. Its translation: CASSQDLHPGLAGVFF. This sequence joins TRBV4-3 and TRBJ2-1; 14 nucleotides agree with TRBD2. CDR1 and CDR2 (germline): LGHNA, YSLEER. The V gene end was trimmed by 0 bases and the J gene end by 15 bases; junction bases not matched to a gene: 10. The CDR3 has 16 residues.

This clonotype was detected ten times or more. The chain carries TRBV4-2 and TRBJ1-4; the D is unclear. V lost 1 base to trimming and J lost 4 bases, with 10 bases between them. Germline loops: CDR1 LGHNA, CDR2 YNFKEQ. The CDR3 loop spans 15 amino acids. The chain's CDR3 is CASSQGGSNNEKLFF. CDR3 coding DNA: TGTGCCAGCAGCCAAGGTGGCAGCAATAATGAAAAACTGTTTTTT.

This clonotype has just a few counts. This sequence joins TRBV20-1 and TRBJ2-7; no firm D call. The CDR3 length is 13 residues. Germline assignment: CDR1 DFQATT and CDR2 SNEGSKA (reference sequence). The germline V and J ends were trimmed by 4 bases and 3 bases, with 13 bases remaining between them. In DNA, the CDR3 is TGCAGTGCTAAAGTCGACGAACACTACGAGCAGTACTTC. This encodes CSAKVDEHYEQYF.